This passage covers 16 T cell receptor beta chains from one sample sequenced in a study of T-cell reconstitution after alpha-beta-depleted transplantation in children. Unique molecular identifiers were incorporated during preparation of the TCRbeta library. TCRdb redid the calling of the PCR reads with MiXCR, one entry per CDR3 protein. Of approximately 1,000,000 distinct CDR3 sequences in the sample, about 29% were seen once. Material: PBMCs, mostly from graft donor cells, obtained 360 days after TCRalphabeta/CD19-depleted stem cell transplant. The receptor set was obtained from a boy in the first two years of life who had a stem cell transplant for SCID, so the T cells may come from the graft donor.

The CDR3 sequence is CASSLPGSQETQYF. CDR3 sequence (DNA): TGTGCCAGCAGCTTGCCGGGATCGCAAGAGACCCAGTACTTC. The rearrangement uses TRBV5-5 and TRBJ2-5, with D perhaps TRBD2 (5 bases). V dropped 1 base and J dropped 2 bases, with 9 bases sitting between them. The CDR3 loop spans 14 amino acids. The germline V gene has CDR1 SGHKS and CDR2 YYEKEE (reference sequence). Full variable domain (rest looked up from reference TRBV5-5 and TRBJ2-5): DAGVTQSPTHLIKTRGQQVTLRCSPISGHKSVSWYQQVLGQGPQFIFQYYEKEERGRGNFPDRFSARQFPNYSSELNVNALLLGDSALYLCASSLPGSQETQYFGPGTRLLVL.

CDR3 sequence: CASRLAGPVRTQYF. CDR3 sequence (DNA): TGTGCCAGCCGACTAGCGGGGCCCGTCAGAACGCAGTATTTT. The chain couples TRBV12-3 or TRBV12-4 to TRBJ2-3; 11 bases map to TRBD2. The CDR3 sequence is 14 residues long. Trimming took 8 bases from V and 9 from J; bases not matched to a gene: 10.

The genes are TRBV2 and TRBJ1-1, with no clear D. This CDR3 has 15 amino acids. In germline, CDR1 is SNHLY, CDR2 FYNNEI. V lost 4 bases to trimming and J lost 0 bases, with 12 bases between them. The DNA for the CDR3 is TGTGCCAGCAGTGCTCGCCGTGGGGTGAACACTGAAGCTTTCTTT. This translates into CASSARRGVNTEAFF.

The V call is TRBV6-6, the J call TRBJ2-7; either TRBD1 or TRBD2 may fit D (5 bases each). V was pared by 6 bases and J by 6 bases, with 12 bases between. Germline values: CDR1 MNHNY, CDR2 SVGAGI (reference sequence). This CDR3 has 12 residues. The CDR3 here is CASRSGAGEQYF. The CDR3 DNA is TGTGCCAGCAGGTCCGGGGCGGGCGAGCAGTACTTC.

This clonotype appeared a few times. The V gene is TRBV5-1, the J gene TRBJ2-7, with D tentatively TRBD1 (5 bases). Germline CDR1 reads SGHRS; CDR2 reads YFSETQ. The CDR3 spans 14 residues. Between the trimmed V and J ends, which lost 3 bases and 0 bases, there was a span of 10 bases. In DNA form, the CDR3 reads TGCGCCAGCAGCTGGGGCGCCGCCTCCTACGAGCAGTACTTC. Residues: CASSWGAASYEQYF.

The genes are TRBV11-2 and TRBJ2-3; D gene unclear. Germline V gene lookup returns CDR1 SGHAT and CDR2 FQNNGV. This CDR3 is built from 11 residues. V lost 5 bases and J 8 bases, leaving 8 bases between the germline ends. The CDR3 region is CASSPGPTQYF. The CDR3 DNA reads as TGTGCCAGCAGCCCCGGACCTACGCAGTATTTT.

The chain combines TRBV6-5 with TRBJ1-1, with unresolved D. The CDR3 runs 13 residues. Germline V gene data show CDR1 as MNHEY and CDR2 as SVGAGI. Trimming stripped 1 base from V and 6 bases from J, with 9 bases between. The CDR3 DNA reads TGTGCCAGCAGTTACTTTGTCGGGGCTGAAGCTTTCTTT. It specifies CASSYFVGAEAFF.

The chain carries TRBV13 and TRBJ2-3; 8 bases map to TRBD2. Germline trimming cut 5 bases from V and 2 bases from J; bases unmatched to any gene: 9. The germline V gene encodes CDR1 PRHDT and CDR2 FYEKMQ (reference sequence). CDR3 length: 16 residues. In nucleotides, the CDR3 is TGTGCCAGCAGCCCCTCTGTCGGGGGGGCCACAGATACGCAGTATTTT. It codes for CASSPSVGGATDTQYF.

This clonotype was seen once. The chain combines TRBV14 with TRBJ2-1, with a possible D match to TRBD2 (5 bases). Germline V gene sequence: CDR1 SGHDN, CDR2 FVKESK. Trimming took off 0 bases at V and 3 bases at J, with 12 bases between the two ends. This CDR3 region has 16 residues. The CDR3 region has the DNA TGTGCCAGCAGCCAAGATTGGGGAGACATCTACAATGAGCAGTTCTTC. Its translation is CASSQDWGDIYNEQFF.

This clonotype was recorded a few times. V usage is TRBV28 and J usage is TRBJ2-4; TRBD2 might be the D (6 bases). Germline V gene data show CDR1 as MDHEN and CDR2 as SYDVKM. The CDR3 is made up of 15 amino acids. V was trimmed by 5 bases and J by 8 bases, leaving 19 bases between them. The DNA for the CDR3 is TGTGCCAGCAGTCTGGGGGGTGTCGAGGTGGACATTCAGTACTTC. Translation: CASSLGGVEVDIQYF.

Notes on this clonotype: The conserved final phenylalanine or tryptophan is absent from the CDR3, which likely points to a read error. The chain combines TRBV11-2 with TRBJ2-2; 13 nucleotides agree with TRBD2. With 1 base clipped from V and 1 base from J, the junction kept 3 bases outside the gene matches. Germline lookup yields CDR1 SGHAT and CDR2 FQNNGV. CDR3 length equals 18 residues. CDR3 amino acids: CASSLGLAGGWNTGELFL. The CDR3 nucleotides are TGTGCCAGCAGCTTAGGACTAGCGGGGGGATGGAACACCGGGGAGCTGTTTCTT.

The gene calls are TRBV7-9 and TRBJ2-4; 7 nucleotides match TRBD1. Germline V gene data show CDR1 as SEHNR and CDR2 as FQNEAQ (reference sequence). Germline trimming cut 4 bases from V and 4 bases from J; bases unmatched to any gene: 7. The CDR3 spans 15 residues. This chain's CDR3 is CASSSFDREKNIQYF. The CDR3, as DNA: TGTGCCAGCAGCTCCTTCGACAGGGAGAAAAACATTCAGTACTTC. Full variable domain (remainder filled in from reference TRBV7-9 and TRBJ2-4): DTGVSQNPRHKITKRGQNVTFRCDPISEHNRLYWYRQTLGQGPEFLTYFQNEAQLEKSRLLSDRFSAERPKGSFSTLEIQRTEQGDSAMYLCASSSFDREKNIQYFGAGTRLSVL.

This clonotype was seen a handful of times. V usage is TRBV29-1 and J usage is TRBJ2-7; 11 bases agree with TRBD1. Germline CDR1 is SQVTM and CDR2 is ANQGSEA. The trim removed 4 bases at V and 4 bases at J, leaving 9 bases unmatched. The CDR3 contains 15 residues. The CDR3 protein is CSVAGGDRGFYEQYF. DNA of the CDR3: TGCAGCGTTGCCGGGGGGGACAGGGGGTTTTACGAGCAGTACTTC.

This chain's CDR3 is CASRGAGHHEQYF. The DNA of the CDR3 is TGTGCCAGCAGAGGTGCAGGGCATCACGAGCAGTACTTC. The rearrangement joins TRBV28 to TRBJ2-7, with TRBD1 as a possible D gene (5 bases). Trimming took 6 bases from V and 5 from J, leaving 14 bases between them. CDR3 length: 13 amino acids. Germline values: CDR1 MDHEN, CDR2 SYDVKM.

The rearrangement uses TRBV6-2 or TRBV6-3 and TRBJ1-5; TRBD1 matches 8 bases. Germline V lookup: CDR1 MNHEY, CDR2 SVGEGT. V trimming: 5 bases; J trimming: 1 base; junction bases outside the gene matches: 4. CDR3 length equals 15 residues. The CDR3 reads CASSDQGASNQPQHF. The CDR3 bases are TGTGCCAGCAGTGACCAGGGGGCGAGCAATCAGCCCCAGCATTTT.

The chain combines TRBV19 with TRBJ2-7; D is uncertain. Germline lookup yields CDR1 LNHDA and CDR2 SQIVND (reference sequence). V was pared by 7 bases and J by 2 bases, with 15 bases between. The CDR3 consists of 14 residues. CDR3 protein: CASKSRAGPYEQYF. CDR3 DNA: TGTGCCAGTAAGAGTCGGGCAGGCCCCTACGAGCAGTACTTC.